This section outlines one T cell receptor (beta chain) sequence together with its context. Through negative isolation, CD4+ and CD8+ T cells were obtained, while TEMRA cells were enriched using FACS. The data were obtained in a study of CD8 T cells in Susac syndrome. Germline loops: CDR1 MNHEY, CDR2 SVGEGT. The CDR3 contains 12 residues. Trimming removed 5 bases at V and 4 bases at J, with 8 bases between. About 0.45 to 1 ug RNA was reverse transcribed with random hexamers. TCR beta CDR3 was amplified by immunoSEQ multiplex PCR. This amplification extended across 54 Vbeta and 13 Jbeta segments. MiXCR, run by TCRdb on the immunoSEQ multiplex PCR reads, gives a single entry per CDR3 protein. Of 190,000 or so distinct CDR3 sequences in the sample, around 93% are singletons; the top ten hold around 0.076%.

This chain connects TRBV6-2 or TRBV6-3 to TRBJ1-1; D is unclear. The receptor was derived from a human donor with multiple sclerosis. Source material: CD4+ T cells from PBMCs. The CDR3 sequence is CASSVTTTEAFF. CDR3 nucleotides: TGTGCCAGCAGTGTGACAACCACTGAAGCTTTCTTT.